The TCR beta chain described here comes from a study of T cell repertoires in cytomegalovirus infection. Points from the study as a whole: HLA-C-restricted CMV-specific TCR beta clonotypes prevailed in the ex vivo response.

This clonotype has only a few counts. Its antigen is still unknown. From the reads, TCRdb called clonotypes with MiXCR, one entry per CDR3 protein. The table shows roughly 990,000 distinct CDR3 sequences, with roughly 31% occurring only once. The CDR3 contains 18 residues. Losses at the gene ends were 3 bases for V and 2 bases for J; bases not matched to a gene: 12. Germline V gene lookup returns CDR1 LGHNA and CDR2 YSLEER. The material was cultured CD8+ T cells from PBMCs, obtained from culture after CMV antigen stimulation. V usage is TRBV4-3 and J usage is TRBJ2-5, with 10 bases fitting TRBD2. The receptor comes from a human donor in good health (CMV status not recorded). Some clones in this sample may be carry-over from other donors' samples. CDR3 sequence (DNA): TGCGCCAGCAGCCACTATAAAACGGTAGCGGGGGGTCAAGAGACCCAGTACTTC. Its protein is CASSHYKTVAGGQETQYF.